A single count supports the clone carrying this T cell receptor beta chain. The antigen is unknown. The CDR3 is 14 amino acids. Per the germline V gene, CDR1 is GTSNPN and CDR2 is SVGIG (reference sequence). With 0 bases removed from V and 3 bases from J, the gap between germline ends came to 9 bases. The sample belongs to a study of OX40 agonist ivuxolimab in advanced cancers. Findings and caveats of the study: Averaging showed that CD8+ T cells had more expanded clones than CD4+ did. The authors also found low normalized T-cell clonal expansion in some nonresponders.

Data came from immunoSEQ multiplex PCR; TCRdb stores just in-frame clones and leaves some out. The repertoire holds several thousand clones, with about two thirds as singletons. The chain links TRBV30 to TRBJ1-5, with unresolved D. The specimen comprised CD4+ or CD8+ T cells sorted from blood, sampled in a trial of the OX40 agonist ivuxolimab. This clonotype originated in an adult with an advanced solid tumor such as melanoma, head and neck, liver or kidney cancer. The CDR3 nucleotides read TGTGCCTGGAGTGTATTGGGTATCAATCAGCCCCAGCATTTT. Translated, it gives CAWSVLGINQPQHF.